The next 29 T cell receptor beta chains were all read from a single sample in a study of T-cell reconstitution after alpha-beta-depleted transplantation in children. Preparing the TCRbeta library involved the use of unique molecular identifiers. Each CDR3 protein is one row after TCRdb ran MiXCR on the PCR reads. This table has 200,000 to 300,000 distinct CDR3 sequences, under 30% appearing once. This sample comprised PBMCs, obtained before TCRalphabeta/CD19-depleted stem cell transplant. The receptor set was obtained from a girl aged 2 to 9 with Fanconi anemia, due to receive a stem cell transplant.

This clonotype appeared a few times. The CDR3 region has the DNA TGTGCCAGCAGCGGGAGACAGATACTGAACACTGAAGCTTTCTTT. Protein: CASSGRQILNTEAFF. The genes are TRBV28 and TRBJ1-1; weak D call: TRBD1 (5 bases). The CDR3 loop spans 15 amino acids. The germline V gene encodes CDR1 MDHEN and CDR2 SYDVKM. V was clipped by 6 bases and J by 0 bases, with 14 bases between them.

This clonotype has ten or more counts. This chain links TRBV28 with TRBJ2-1, with no clear D. With 4 bases removed from V and 9 bases from J, the gap between germline ends came to 16 bases. Germline CDR1 reads MDHEN; CDR2 reads SYDVKM. This CDR3 spans 14 amino acids. In DNA, the CDR3 is TGTGCCAGCAGTTACAACGACCGAGGCGGTGAGCAGTTCTTC. Its protein is CASSYNDRGGEQFF.

The CDR3 region has the DNA TGCGCCAGCAGCTTGGAGGGAGGCCAAGGGAGGGAGCAGTACTTC. This translates into CASSLEGGQGREQYF. This chain joins TRBV5-1 and TRBJ2-7; perhaps TRBD2 as D (6 bases). V lost 0 bases, J lost 7 bases, and 17 bases lay in between. Germline V gives CDR1 SGHRS, CDR2 YFSETQ. CDR3 length: 15 residues.

This clonotype has a count of ten or more. The rearrangement uses TRBV20-1 and TRBJ1-5; 11 bases line up with TRBD1. Germline loops: CDR1 DFQATT, CDR2 SNEGSKA (reference sequence). The CDR3 runs 14 residues. V dropped 5 bases and J dropped 5; count of bases not matched to a gene: 5. As DNA, the CDR3 is TGCAGTGCTGACGGGGACAGGGGGGATCAGCCCCAGCATTTT. It specifies CSADGDRGDQPQHF.

The V call is TRBV20-1, the J call TRBJ2-7; D call uncertain. V was pared by 5 bases and J by 4 bases, with 12 bases between. Germline CDR1 and CDR2: DFQATT and SNEGSKA (reference sequence). The CDR3 consists of 12 residues. The DNA for the CDR3 is TGCAGTGCTGAAATCCAGATTTACGAGCAGTACTTC. Protein sequence: CSAEIQIYEQYF.

In this sample, this clonotype turned up many times. This rearrangement joins TRBV12-3 or TRBV12-4 to TRBJ1-6, with D perhaps matching TRBD1 (6 bases). The CDR3 length is 15 residues. Trimming cost V 7 bases and J 6 bases, with 16 bases left between them. The CDR3: CASKLVGTTNSPLHF. The DNA for the CDR3 is TGTGCCAGCAAGCTGGTTGGGACAACTAATTCACCCCTCCACTTT.

In its sample, this clonotype was seen a few times. The V gene is TRBV6-5, the J gene TRBJ2-1; perhaps TRBD1 as D (6 bases). Between the trimmed V and J ends, which lost 0 bases and 7 bases, there was a span of 10 bases. This CDR3 region has 14 residues. Germline values: CDR1 MNHEY, CDR2 SVGAGI. In DNA, the CDR3 is TGTGCCAGCAGTTACTCAACAGGGAATAATGAGCAGTTCTTC. It is translated as CASSYSTGNNEQFF.

The gene calls are TRBV3-1 and TRBJ1-3; D not certain. The ends were cut back, 1 base at V and 0 bases at J, with 4 bases in the middle. CDR1 is LGHDT, CDR2 YNNKEL, per germline (reference sequence). The CDR3 has 14 residues. For the CDR3, the DNA is TGTGCCAGCAGCCAAGGCCACTCTGGAAACACCATATATTTT. Amino acid sequence: CASSQGHSGNTIYF.

The V call is TRBV7-2, the J call TRBJ2-7; no clear D. Trimming pared 5 bases from V and 3 bases from J, leaving 8 bases between. Per germline, CDR1 SGHTA and CDR2 FQGNSA. The CDR3 runs to 12 residues. DNA for the CDR3: TGTGCCAGCAGCCTCCCATACTACGAGCAGTACTTC. This codes for CASSLPYYEQYF.

This clonotype came up many times. The chain carries TRBV10-3 and TRBJ2-7; TRBD2 matches at 9 bases. Germline V lookup: CDR1 ENHRY, CDR2 SYGVKD. With 6 bases clipped from V and 4 bases from J, the junction kept 13 bases outside the gene matches. The CDR3 is made up of 16 amino acids. CDR3 nucleotide sequence: TGTGCCATCAGCCCTCGGGGGGGTAGCGGGGGTTACGAGCAGTACTTC. Its protein product is CAISPRGGSGGYEQYF.

The table lists this clonotype with a count of one. The J gene is TRBJ2-2, the V gene TRBV5-1, with D perhaps TRBD1 (5 bases). This CDR3 has 16 amino acids. The V end lost 4 bases, the J end lost 3 bases, and 16 bases lay between the germline ends. Per the germline V gene, CDR1 is SGHRS and CDR2 is YFSETQ. For the CDR3, the DNA is TGCGCCAGCAGCCTAGATCTAAGGGGTTACACCGGGGAGCTGTTTTTT. Translating gives CASSLDLRGYTGELFF.

This clonotype was counted many times. The chain carries TRBV29-1 and TRBJ2-7; the match to TRBD1 covers 8 bases. Germline lookup yields CDR1 SQVTM and CDR2 ANQGSEA. The CDR3 runs 18 residues. V shed 2 bases, J shed 3 bases, and the junction held 18 bases outside the gene matches. The CDR3 DNA reads as TGCAGCGTTGAAACTGTCGGACAGGGTCTCCTTTCAGGCTACGAGCAGTACTTC. Protein product: CSVETVGQGLLSGYEQYF.

V usage is TRBV6-2 or TRBV6-3 and J usage is TRBJ2-7; 9 nucleotides line up with TRBD2. The CDR3 totals 14 residues. The trim removed 7 bases at V and 7 bases at J, leaving 11 bases unmatched. Germline V CDR1 and CDR2: MNHEY, SVGEGT. CDR3 amino acids: CASTAPGTSWEQYF. The CDR3 nucleotides read TGTGCCAGCACCGCCCCCGGGACTAGCTGGGAGCAGTACTTC.

This clonotype was picked up many times. CDR3 sequence (DNA): TGCAGTGCTAGTGGGCTGGGCTCCTACAATGAGCAGTTCTTC. Translated: CSASGLGSYNEQFF. V is TRBV20-1 and J is TRBJ2-1; D call uncertain. Germline-derived CDR1 and CDR2 are DFQATT and SNEGSKA (reference sequence). There are 14 residues in the CDR3. Between the trimmed V and J ends, which lost 3 bases and 0 bases, there was a span of 9 bases.

This clonotype has ten or more counts. The chain's CDR3 is CASSLVLREGQFF. The CDR3 DNA reads TGTGCCAGCAGCTTAGTCCTGAGGGAAGGGCAGTTCTTC. J is TRBJ2-1 and V is TRBV7-9, with TRBD2 as a possible D gene (5 bases). The CDR3 totals 13 residues. The germline V gene encodes CDR1 SEHNR and CDR2 FQNEAQ (reference sequence). Trimming left V 1 base short and J 12 bases short, with 13 bases between. The entire variable domain, with the rest obtained from reference TRBV7-9 and TRBJ2-1, is as follows: DTGVSQNPRHKITKRGQNVTFRCDPISEHNRLYWYRQTLGQGPEFLTYFQNEAQLEKSRLLSDRFSAERPKGSFSTLEIQRTEQGDSAMYLCASSLVLREGQFFGPGTRLTVL.

The chain joins TRBV29-1 to TRBJ2-1, with 7 bases matching TRBD1. J was trimmed by 4 bases and V by 6 bases; bases with no gene match: 6. This CDR3 is 13 amino acids long. From germline, CDR1 is SQVTM and CDR2 ANQGSEA. The CDR3 spells CSVGTDQYNEQFF. DNA for the CDR3: TGCAGCGTGGGGACAGACCAATACAATGAGCAGTTCTTC.

In this sample, this clonotype turned up many times. The rearrangement joins TRBV12-3 or TRBV12-4 to TRBJ1-5; D not resolved. CDR3 length: 15 residues. V lost 6 bases to trimming and J lost 1 base, with 13 bases between them. DNA for the CDR3: TGTGCCAGCAGGACCGAATTAAACAGCAATCAGCCCCAGCATTTT. Protein product: CASRTELNSNQPQHF.

Ten or more counts support this clonotype. The J gene is TRBJ2-3, the V gene TRBV20-1, with D hard to call. CDR3 length: 14 amino acids. Trimming pared 1 base from V and 5 bases from J, leaving 13 bases between. The germline CDR1 and CDR2 sequences are DFQATT and SNEGSKA (reference sequence). The CDR3 is CSARGWRGGDTQYF. Written as DNA, the CDR3 is TGCAGTGCTAGAGGATGGCGAGGTGGAGATACGCAGTATTTT.

The chain recombines TRBV3-1 with TRBJ2-3, with D unresolved. CDR3 length: 14 residues. Germline loops: CDR1 LGHDT, CDR2 YNNKEL (reference sequence). Trimming shortened V by 0 bases and J by 0 bases, and 4 bases separated the two germline ends. Written as DNA, the CDR3 is TGTGCCAGCAGCCAAGATACAAGCACAGATACGCAGTATTTT. Protein: CASSQDTSTDTQYF.

The chain links TRBV5-4 to TRBJ2-1; 13 nucleotides match TRBD2. The CDR3 consists of 14 residues. V shed 10 bases, J shed 7 bases, and the junction held 8 bases outside the gene matches. Germline V gene data show CDR1 as SGHNT and CDR2 as YYREEE (reference sequence). The CDR3 is CASPGLAGANEQFF. In nucleotides, the CDR3 is TGTGCCTCCCCAGGACTAGCGGGAGCAAATGAGCAGTTCTTC.

This chain connects TRBV20-1 to TRBJ2-7, with D perhaps given as TRBD1 or TRBD2 (5 bases each). There are 14 residues in the CDR3. Germline V lookup: CDR1 DFQATT, CDR2 SNEGSKA (reference sequence). V was cut by 1 base and J by 11 bases, with 21 bases left in between. DNA for the CDR3: TGCAGTGCTAGAGCGGAACGGGACCCCCTACATAAGTACTTC. It codes for CSARAERDPLHKYF.

This clonotype was recorded a few times. The rearrangement links TRBV2 to TRBJ2-1, with TRBD2 identical over 16 bases. The CDR3 extends over 19 amino acids. The V and J ends lost 5 bases and 0 bases, in that order; junction bases with no gene match: 7. Germline-derived CDR1 and CDR2 are SNHLY and FYNNEI. CDR3 in amino acids: CASSQSGLAGGLSYNEQFF. In DNA, the CDR3 is TGTGCCAGCAGTCAATCGGGACTAGCGGGAGGGCTCTCCTACAATGAGCAGTTCTTC.

This clonotype has at least ten counts. V usage is TRBV12-3 or TRBV12-4 and J usage is TRBJ2-1; 8 positions match TRBD1. CDR3 length equals 15 residues. V lost 6 bases to trimming and J lost 5 bases; unmatched junction nucleotides: 9. CDR3 residues: CASSYRTGWDNEQFF. DNA of the CDR3: TGTGCCAGCAGCTACCGGACAGGGTGGGACAATGAGCAGTTCTTC.

This clonotype was detected many times. The chain is built from TRBV20-1 and TRBJ1-5, with D unresolved. There are 13 residues in the CDR3. Per the germline V gene, CDR1 is DFQATT and CDR2 is SNEGSKA (reference sequence). Trimming removed 1 base from V and 3 bases from J, with 7 bases in between. The CDR3 here is CSARGVANQPQHF. DNA of the CDR3: TGCAGTGCTAGAGGGGTGGCCAATCAGCCCCAGCATTTT.

The chain couples TRBV5-1 to TRBJ2-7; a weak D match, TRBD2 (6 bases). Germline V gene lookup returns CDR1 SGHRS and CDR2 YFSETQ. The CDR3 length is 21 residues. V dropped 0 bases and J dropped 3 bases, with 31 bases sitting between them. The DNA for the CDR3 is TGCGCCAGCAGCTTGGTAGACCATTCTCTATTCTATGGCGGGACCAACTACGAGCAGTACTTC. This translates into CASSLVDHSLFYGGTNYEQYF.

The rearrangement joins TRBV29-1 to TRBJ2-7, with D possibly matching TRBD1 (5 bases). The germline gives CDR1 SQVTM, CDR2 ANQGSEA. V was trimmed by 4 bases and J by 2 bases, leaving 9 bases between them. This CDR3 region has 12 residues. The CDR3 DNA reads TGCAGCGTTGGGGGCGGAACCTACGAGCAGTACTTC. Translated, it gives CSVGGGTYEQYF.

This clonotype appeared many times. The chain employs TRBV12-3 or TRBV12-4 and TRBJ2-7, with D uncertain. Trimming took 5 bases from V and 7 from J, leaving 9 bases between them. The CDR3 is 11 residues long. The CDR3 DNA is TGTGCCAGCAGTACCCACACAGAGCAGTACTTC. Amino acid sequence: CASSTHTEQYF.

At least ten counts were recorded for this clonotype. This chain connects TRBV9 to TRBJ2-7; 13 bases are shared with TRBD2. This CDR3 has 16 amino acids. Germline V gene data show CDR1 as SGDLS and CDR2 as YYNGEE. V trimming: 0 bases; J trimming: 1 base; junction bases outside the gene matches: 1. CDR3 nucleotides: TGTGCCAGCAGCGTAGAGGGACTAGCGGGGTCCTACGAGCAGTACTTC. It yields the protein CASSVEGLAGSYEQYF.

This clonotype was counted a few times. One base away lies a much larger clone, so this may be a sequencing read error. The V and J genes are TRBV5-1 and TRBJ2-7; weak D call: TRBD1 (6 bases). This CDR3 has 14 residues. Germline V gene lookup returns CDR1 SGHRS and CDR2 YFSETQ. V lost 2 bases and J 0 bases, leaving 9 bases between the germline ends. CDR3 sequence (DNA): TGCGCCAGCAGCTTAGAGGACAGCTCCTACGAGCAGTACTTC. This codes for CASSLEDSSYEQYF.